One and the same sample provided the 23 T cell receptor beta chains below, sequenced in a study of regulatory T cells in long-lasting Graves disease. Researchers made TCR beta libraries by using iRepertoire HTBI primers and running Arm-PCR on CDR3 regions. MiXCR, applied by TCRdb to the multiplex PCR reads, yields one record per CDR3 protein. The repertoire holds approximately 470,000 distinct CDR3 sequences, with about 16% as singletons. Stated time point: newly diagnosed GD, antithyroid drugs for less than 3 months. Making the TCR library involved RNA that had been extracted from PBMCs. The same sample was also studied in work on T cells in Graves' hyperthyroidism and ophthalmopathy.

The sequences come from peripheral blood mononuclear cells (PBMCs), collected at new diagnosis, from a patient treated with antithyroid drugs. Source of these receptors: a man aged 40-55 years with Graves disease.

This clonotype was found many times. The rearrangement uses TRBV5-5 and TRBJ2-1; 10 positions agree with TRBD1. This CDR3 is 17 amino acids long. The J segment lost 1 base and the V segment lost 4 bases, leaving 8 bases of the junction unmatched. Germline V gene sequence: CDR1 SGHKS, CDR2 YYEKEE (reference sequence). The CDR3 region is CASSPDRGLKSYNEQFF. The CDR3 DNA follows: TGTGCCAGCAGCCCTGACAGGGGGCTTAAGTCCTACAATGAGCAGTTCTTC.

The chain uses TRBV4-1 and TRBJ2-4; the D gene is possibly TRBD1 (5 bases). The CDR3 consists of 15 residues. Trimming removed 1 base at V and 0 bases at J, with 7 bases between. Germline V gene data show CDR1 as MGHRA and CDR2 as YSYEKL. CDR3 in DNA: TGCGCCAGCAGCCAAGGGACATTAGCCAAAAACATTCAGTACTTC. Encoded protein: CASSQGTLAKNIQYF.

In its sample, this clonotype was seen many times. The chain is built from TRBV3-1 and TRBJ1-1; TRBD1 matches at 7 bases. In germline, CDR1 is LGHDT, CDR2 YNNKEL (reference sequence). The CDR3 length is 13 residues. The V and J ends lost 4 bases and 4 bases, in that order; junction bases with no gene match: 3. The CDR3: CASSRQGATEAFF. The CDR3 DNA is TGTGCCAGCAGCCGACAGGGTGCCACTGAAGCTTTCTTT.

This clonotype came up many times. The chain links TRBV20-1 to TRBJ2-3; D perhaps matches TRBD2 (5 bases). There are 15 residues in the CDR3. Germline assignment: CDR1 DFQATT and CDR2 SNEGSKA (reference sequence). V lost 6 bases, J lost 0 bases, and 16 bases lay in between. The CDR3 sequence is CSATGINPSTDTQYF. For the CDR3, the DNA is TGCAGTGCCACCGGGATAAATCCTAGCACAGATACGCAGTATTTT.

Ten or more counts support this clonotype. V and J are TRBV20-1 and TRBJ2-2, with 9 bases fitting TRBD2. The CDR3 spans 15 residues. CDR1 and CDR2 (germline): DFQATT, SNEGSKA (reference sequence). After removal of 2 bases from V and 7 bases from J, the junction contained 8 bases not matched to a gene. The CDR3 sequence is CSARPPGLAFGELFF. The DNA of the CDR3 is TGCAGTGCTAGACCTCCGGGACTAGCTTTCGGGGAGCTGTTTTTT.

This clonotype was picked up a small number of times. The rearrangement links TRBV14 to TRBJ2-1; the D gene is possibly TRBD2 (5 bases). The V end lost 4 bases, the J end lost 0 bases, and 13 bases lay between the germline ends. The CDR3 is 16 residues long. Germline CDR1 SGHDN, CDR2 FVKESK. Written as DNA, the CDR3 is TGTGCCAGCAGCCGGACGGGATTGAGCTCCTACAATGAGCAGTTCTTC. Amino acid sequence: CASSRTGLSSYNEQFF.

This clonotype occurred many times. The rearrangement uses TRBV12-3 or TRBV12-4 and TRBJ2-3; 15 bases match TRBD2. CDR3 size: 18 residues. J was trimmed by 3 bases and V by 5 bases; bases with no gene match: 9. This chain's CDR3 is CASSPQGLAGGWTDTQYF. As DNA, the CDR3 is TGTGCCAGCAGTCCGCAAGGACTAGCGGGAGGGTGGACAGATACGCAGTATTTT.

The chain is built from TRBV29-1 and TRBJ1-2; D might be TRBD1 (6 bases). The CDR3 is made up of 14 amino acids. Trimming cost V 6 bases and J 2 bases, with 16 bases left between them. Germline CDR1 is SQVTM and CDR2 is ANQGSEA. The CDR3 DNA sequence: TGCAGCGTACATGAGGGGGTTTGGAACTATGGCTACACCTTC. Its translation is CSVHEGVWNYGYTF.

The CDR3 DNA reads TGTGCCAGCAGTCCAGGGGGATCGTGGACTGAAGCTTTCTTT. As protein: CASSPGGSWTEAFF. The rearrangement links TRBV12-3 or TRBV12-4 to TRBJ1-1; 7 bases fit TRBD1. This CDR3 has 14 amino acids. With 5 bases clipped from V and 5 bases from J, the junction kept 8 bases outside the gene matches.

Comments on this clonotype: A junction end diverges from the germline sequence, so it may reflect a read error. The V and J genes are TRBV6-1 and TRBJ2-2; maybe TRBD2 (5 bases). The CDR3 consists of 14 residues. CDR1 and CDR2 (germline): MNHNS, SASEGT. CDR3 sequence reads: CAIKSNFHTGEPFF. The DNA of the CDR3 is TGTGCCATCAAAAGTAACTTTCACACCGGGGAGCCGTTTTTT.

The sample holds many counts of this clonotype. V is TRBV7-8 and J is TRBJ2-3, with a tentative D call TRBD1 (6 bases). With 5 bases removed from V and 4 bases from J, the gap between germline ends came to 19 bases. Looked up from germline, CDR1 is SGHVS and CDR2 is FQNEAQ. The CDR3 is made up of 16 amino acids. CDR3 in amino acids: CASSVGAPQGSDTQYF. The CDR3 DNA follows: TGTGCCAGCAGCGTAGGCGCACCCCAGGGGTCAGATACGCAGTATTTT.

In this sample, this clonotype turned up many times. The chain has TRBV14 and TRBJ2-1; D is ambiguous. CDR1 SGHDN and CDR2 FVKESK come from the germline V gene. The CDR3 totals 13 residues. V lost 2 bases to trimming and J lost 4 bases, with 6 bases between them. Here the CDR3 reads CASSQNGYNEQFF. The CDR3 DNA reads TGTGCCAGCAGCCAAAATGGATACAATGAGCAGTTCTTC. The full variable domain, rest sourced from reference TRBV14 and TRBJ2-1, is EAGVTQFPSHSVIEKGQTVTLRCDPISGHDNLYWYRRVMGKEIKFLLHFVKESKQDESGMPNNRFLAERTGGTYSTLKVQPAELEDSGVYFCASSQNGYNEQFFGPGTRLTVL.

This clonotype showed up many times. The chain combines TRBV28 with TRBJ2-7; the match to TRBD2 covers 10 bases. The CDR3 contains 15 residues. CDR1 and CDR2 (germline): MDHEN, SYDVKM. J gave up 3 bases and V 5 bases, and 7 bases lay outside the gene matches. In nucleotides, the CDR3 is TGTGCCAGCAGTGAACCGGGACTAGCGTTCTACGAGCAGTACTTC. Translating it yields CASSEPGLAFYEQYF. Full variable domain (remainder filled in from reference TRBV28 and TRBJ2-7): DVKVTQSSRYLVKRTGEKVFLECVQDMDHENMFWYRQDPGLGLRLIYFSYDVKMKEKGDIPEGYSVSREKKERFSLILESASTNQTSMYLCASSEPGLAFYEQYFGPGTRLTVT.

This clonotype was observed a handful of times. The V gene is TRBV27, the J gene TRBJ2-5; D possibly corresponds to TRBD1 (6 bases). This CDR3 spans 14 amino acids. V lost 5 bases and J lost 2, with 12 bases in between. Germline assignment: CDR1 MNHEY and CDR2 SMNVEV (reference sequence). The CDR3 reads CASSTGIHQETQYF. The CDR3 DNA sequence: TGTGCCAGCAGTACAGGGATCCATCAAGAGACCCAGTACTTC.

In its sample, this clonotype was seen a few times. The rearrangement uses TRBV24-1 and TRBJ2-5, with 8 bases that match TRBD2. The CDR3 has 15 residues. In germline, CDR1 is KGHDR, CDR2 SFDVKD. J lost 5 bases, V lost 3 bases, and 7 bases had no gene match. CDR3 protein: CATSDPREGRETQYF. The CDR3 DNA sequence: TGTGCCACCAGTGATCCCCGGGAGGGCCGTGAGACCCAGTACTTC.

This clonotype was observed many times. The gene calls are TRBV2 and TRBJ2-1; a weak D match, TRBD1 (7 bases). The CDR3 length is 13 residues. Trimming took 11 bases from V and 5 from J, leaving 16 bases between them. Germline V gene lookup returns CDR1 SNHLY and CDR2 FYNNEI. The chain's CDR3 is CADRDFINNEQFF. As DNA, the CDR3 is TGTGCCGACAGGGACTTTATAAACAATGAGCAGTTCTTC. Full variable domain (outside the CDR3, taken from reference TRBV2 and TRBJ2-1): EPEVTQTPSHQVTQMGQEVILRCVPISNHLYFYWYRQILGQKVEFLVSFYNNEISEKSEIFDDQFSVERPDGSNFTLKIRSTKLEDSAMYFCADRDFINNEQFFGPGTRLTVL.

The CDR3 DNA sequence: TGCGCCAGCAGCCGGACTAGCGTAACCACAGATACGCAGTATTTT. This codes for CASSRTSVTTDTQYF. V gene TRBV5-1 combines with J gene TRBJ2-3, with 9 positions matching TRBD2. The CDR3 length is 15 residues. Germline-derived CDR1 and CDR2 are SGHRS and YFSETQ. The J segment lost 2 bases and the V segment lost 4 bases, leaving 5 bases of the junction unmatched. Looking up the rest from reference TRBV5-1 and TRBJ2-3 gives the full variable domain: KAGVTQTPRYLIKTRGQQVTLSCSPISGHRSVSWYQQTPGQGLQFLFEYFSETQRNKGNFPGRFSGRQFSNSRSEMNVSTLELGDSALYLCASSRTSVTTDTQYFGPGTRLTVL.

The rearrangement joins TRBV6-5 to TRBJ2-1; unclear D gene. The CDR3 is 13 amino acids. Germline V gene data show CDR1 as MNHEY and CDR2 as SVGAGI. The ends were cut back, 0 bases at V and 10 bases at J, with 10 bases in the middle. CDR3: CASSYSSGWEQFF. DNA of the CDR3: TGTGCCAGCAGTTACTCGTCGGGTTGGGAGCAGTTCTTC.

This clonotype was counted ten times or more. The V gene is TRBV5-1, the J gene TRBJ2-7; the match to TRBD2 covers 7 bases. V gave up 0 bases and J gave up 3 bases; unmatched junction bases: 15. The CDR3 is 18 amino acids. Per germline, CDR1 SGHRS and CDR2 YFSETQ. The CDR3 DNA reads as TGCGCCAGCAGCTTGGTCCCGAGCGGATTAGCGGGCTTCTACGAGCAGTACTTC. It specifies CASSLVPSGLAGFYEQYF.

This clonotype was counted many times. The chain links TRBV2 to TRBJ2-2; the D gene is possibly TRBD1 (5 bases). The germline gives CDR1 SNHLY, CDR2 FYNNEI. The CDR3 contains 14 residues. Trimming stripped 6 bases from V and 7 bases from J, with 15 bases between. CDR3 loop: CASSGKGQGGELFF. CDR3 bases: TGTGCCAGCAGCGGAAAGGGGCAAGGCGGGGAGCTGTTTTTT.

The chain links TRBV20-1 to TRBJ2-3; 7 nucleotides line up with TRBD2. Germline loops: CDR1 DFQATT, CDR2 SNEGSKA (reference sequence). The CDR3 runs 13 residues. The CDR3 loop reads CRPQRDYTDTQYF. CDR3 DNA: TGCAGGCCCCAGAGGGACTACACAGATACGCAGTATTTT.

This clonotype was detected ten times or more. The rearrangement links TRBV11-2 to TRBJ2-7; D uncertain. This CDR3 has 12 amino acids. Trimming pared 0 bases from V and 2 bases from J, leaving 2 bases between. Looked up from germline, CDR1 is SGHAT and CDR2 is FQNNGV. The DNA of the CDR3 is TGTGCCAGCAGCTTAGACACCTACGAGCAGTACTTC. This encodes CASSLDTYEQYF.

This rearrangement joins TRBV5-1 to TRBJ2-7; 11 bases match TRBD2. CDR1 is SGHRS and CDR2 is YFSETQ in the germline V gene. The V and J ends lost 4 bases and 1 base, in that order; junction bases with no gene match: 10. This CDR3 region has 17 residues. The CDR3 is CASSPEVSGRGSYEQYF. CDR3 coding DNA: TGCGCCAGCAGCCCCGAGGTTAGCGGGAGGGGGTCCTACGAGCAGTACTTC.